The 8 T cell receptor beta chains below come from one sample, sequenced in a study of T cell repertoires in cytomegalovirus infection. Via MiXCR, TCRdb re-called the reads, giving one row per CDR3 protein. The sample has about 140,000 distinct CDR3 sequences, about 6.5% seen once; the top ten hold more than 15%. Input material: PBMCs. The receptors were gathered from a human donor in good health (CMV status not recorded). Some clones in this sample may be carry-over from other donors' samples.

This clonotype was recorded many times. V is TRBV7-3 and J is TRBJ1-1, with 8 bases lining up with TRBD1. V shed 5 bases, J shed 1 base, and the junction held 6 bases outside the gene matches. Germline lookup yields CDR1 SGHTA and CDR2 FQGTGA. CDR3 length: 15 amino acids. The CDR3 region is CASSPRDRRNTEAFF. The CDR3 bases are TGTGCCAGCAGCCCGCGGGACAGGCGGAACACTGAAGCTTTCTTT.

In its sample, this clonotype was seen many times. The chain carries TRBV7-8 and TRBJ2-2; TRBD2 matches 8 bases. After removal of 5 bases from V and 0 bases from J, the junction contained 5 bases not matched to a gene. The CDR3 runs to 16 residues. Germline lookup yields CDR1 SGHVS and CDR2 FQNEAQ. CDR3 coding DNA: TGTGCCAGCAGCCTACGGGAGGGACCGAACACCGGGGAGCTGTTTTTT. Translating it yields CASSLREGPNTGELFF.

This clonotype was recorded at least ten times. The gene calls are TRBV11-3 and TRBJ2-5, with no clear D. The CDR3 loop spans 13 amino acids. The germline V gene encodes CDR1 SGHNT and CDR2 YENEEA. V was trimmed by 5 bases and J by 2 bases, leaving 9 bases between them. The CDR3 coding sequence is TGTGCCAGCAGCATCGACGGACAAGAGACCCAGTACTTC. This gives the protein CASSIDGQETQYF.

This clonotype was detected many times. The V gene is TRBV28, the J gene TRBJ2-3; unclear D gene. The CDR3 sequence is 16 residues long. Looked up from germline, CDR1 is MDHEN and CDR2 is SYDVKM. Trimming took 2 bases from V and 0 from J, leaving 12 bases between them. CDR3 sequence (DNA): TGTGCCAGCAGTTTAATGCTGACCGTAAGCACAGATACGCAGTATTTT. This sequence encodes CASSLMLTVSTDTQYF.

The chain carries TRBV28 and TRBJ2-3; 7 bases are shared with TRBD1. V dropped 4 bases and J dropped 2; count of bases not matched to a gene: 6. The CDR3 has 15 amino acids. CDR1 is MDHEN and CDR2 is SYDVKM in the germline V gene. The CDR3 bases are TGTGCCAGCAGTTCCAGAGGGACAGCCACAGATACGCAGTATTTT. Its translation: CASSSRGTATDTQYF.

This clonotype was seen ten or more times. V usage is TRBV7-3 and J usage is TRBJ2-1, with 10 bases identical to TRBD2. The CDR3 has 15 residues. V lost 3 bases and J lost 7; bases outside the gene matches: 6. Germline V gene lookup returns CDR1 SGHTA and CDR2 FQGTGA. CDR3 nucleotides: TGTGCCAGCAGCTTCTCAGCGGGGGGGCAGAATGAGCAGTTCTTC. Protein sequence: CASSFSAGGQNEQFF.

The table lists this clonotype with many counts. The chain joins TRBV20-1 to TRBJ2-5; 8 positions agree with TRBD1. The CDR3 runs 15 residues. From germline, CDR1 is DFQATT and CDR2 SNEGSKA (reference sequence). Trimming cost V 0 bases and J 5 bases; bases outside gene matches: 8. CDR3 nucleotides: TGCAGTGCTAGAGAACCCAGGGGGCGCGAGGAGACCCAGTACTTC. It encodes CSAREPRGREETQYF.

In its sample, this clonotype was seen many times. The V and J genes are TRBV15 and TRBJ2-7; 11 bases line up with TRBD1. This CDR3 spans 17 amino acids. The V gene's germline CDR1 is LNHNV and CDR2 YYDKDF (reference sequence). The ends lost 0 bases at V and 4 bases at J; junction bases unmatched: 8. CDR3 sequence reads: CATSRDGVGTGGYEQYF. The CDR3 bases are TGTGCCACCAGCAGAGATGGCGTAGGGACAGGGGGTTACGAGCAGTACTTC.